The sequence of this T cell receptor (beta chain) was determined in a study of blood T cell repertoires in COVID-19. With 4 bases clipped from V and 4 bases from J, the junction kept 12 bases outside the gene matches. This CDR3 contains 18 residues. Germline lookup yields CDR1 MNHEY and CDR2 SMNVEV (reference sequence). Using immunoSEQ multiplex PCR, the repertoire was profiled, and TCRdb retains in-frame clones only, with some absent. The sample holds 150,000 to 200,000 clones, approximately 86% seen once. Sequencing used peripheral blood. This rearrangement joins TRBV27 to TRBJ2-3; 12 bases match TRBD2. The TCR originated in a man aged 65 to 79 with acute or convalescent COVID-19. The CDR3 is CASSYFSGLAGPPDTQYF. CDR3 bases: TGTGCCAGCAGTTATTTCAGTGGACTAGCGGGGCCTCCAGATACGCAGTATTTT.